This entry features one TCR beta chain sequence. The antigen remains unidentified. Time point reported: peripheral blood 6 weeks after treatment start. This CDR3 has 18 amino acids. The germline V gene has CDR1 MNHEY and CDR2 SMNVEV (reference sequence). The trim removed 5 bases at V and 0 bases at J, leaving 10 bases unmatched. This record belongs to a study of PD-L1 blockade in urothelial cancer. Study outcomes and limitations: Improved survival was predicted by pretreatment blood TCR clonality below the median. Durable-benefit patients expanded tumor-associated blood clones more at 3 weeks.

Only in-frame clones appear in the TCRdb table, and some are missing; sequencing was by immunoSEQ multiplex PCR. The sample has just over 40,000 clones, roughly 84% seen once; the top ten hold roughly 2.5%. The sample in question was PBMCs, obtained around atezolizumab (anti-PD-L1) treatment. This TCR derives from a man aged 70 or older with urothelial cancer. V and J are TRBV27 and TRBJ1-6; 7 nucleotides line up with TRBD1. DNA of the CDR3: TGTGCCAGCAGTCCCCCCAGACAGGGCGGCTCCTATAATTCACCCCTCCACTTT. Its protein product is CASSPPRQGGSYNSPLHF.